The clone carrying this T cell receptor (beta chain) was counted between two and nine times. Time point reported: sample taken at primary tumor resection. The input material, whole RNA from tumor, nontumor lung or frozen PBMC, was sequenced unsorted. The record originates from a study of spatial heterogeneity in lung cancer. TCRdb itself ran the 5' RACE reads through MiXCR, one entry per CDR3 protein. The table includes about 23,000 distinct CDR3 sequences, roughly 4.5% detected once. In germline, CDR1 is MDHEN, CDR2 SYDVKM. The germline V and J ends were trimmed by 9 bases and 6 bases, with 24 bases remaining between them. CDR3 length: 15 amino acids.

The input for sequencing was PBMCs, taken at surgery. The sequence was collected from a male donor with early-stage non-small cell lung cancer. This sequence joins TRBV28 and TRBJ2-7; D might be TRBD1 (6 bases). The CDR3 DNA reads TGTGCCAGACGGGACACCGGGACCTTTACATGCGAGCAGTACTTC. Translated: CARRDTGTFTCEQYF.